Below are 30 T cell receptor beta chains sequenced from a single sample in a study of CXCR3-negative and CXCR3-positive naive CD8 T cells (dated by TCRdb to about 2019). For sequencing, a NextSeq 550 was employed. The Human TCR Profiling Kit (MiLaboratory) was used to make UMI-labeled 5' RACE TRB cDNA libraries. After TCRdb reprocessed the reads, each CDR3 protein sequence was kept as one row, without DNA. The sample table on file contains around 81,000 distinct CDR3 sequences. 1.6% of the sample is held by the ten biggest clonotypes. The sequencing sample was made of naive CXCR3- CD8+ T cells from blood. The meaning of the sample's cell subset or site label: CD45RO-CCR7+CD27+CD95- naive CD8+ T cells lacking CXCR3 (TNR3-). The receptors come from a human donor in good health. Some clones in this sample may be carry-over from other donors' samples.

This CDR3 reads CASSLASGDYNEQFF. The chain carries TRBV28 and TRBJ2-1; TCRdb's D gene call, TRBD2, goes unchecked for lack of DNA. The length of the CDR3 is 15 residues. Germline V gives CDR1 MDHEN, CDR2 SYDVKM.

This chain connects TRBV28 to TRBJ2-6; lacking DNA, the TRBD1 call made by TCRdb goes unchecked. The germline V gene has CDR1 MDHEN and CDR2 SYDVKM. The CDR3 runs 17 residues. The CDR3 is CASSLRGALSGANVLTF.

J is TRBJ2-1 and V is TRBV7-9; the D call of TRBD1 rests on TCRdb alone, since no DNA is present to check it. The CDR3 runs to 22 residues. The germline V gene has CDR1 SEHNR and CDR2 FQNEAQ (reference sequence). The CDR3: CASKTSTRPGQGTRRGYNEQFF. Together with reference TRBV7-9 and TRBJ2-1, the CDR3 gives the full variable domain: DTGVSQNPRHKITKRGQNVTFRCDPISEHNRLYWYRQTLGQGPEFLTYFQNEAQLEKSRLLSDRFSAERPKGSFSTLEIQRTEQGDSAMYLCASKTSTRPGQGTRRGYNEQFFGPGTRLTVL.

J is TRBJ2-1 and V is TRBV12-3 or TRBV12-4; TCRdb returns TRBD2, unconfirmable since there is no DNA. The length of the CDR3 is 16 residues. CDR3: CASSPKRTSAYNEQFF.

CDR3 sequence: CANLQNQGSVRMVTEAFF. J is TRBJ1-1 and V is TRBV5-1. CDR3 length equals 18 residues. The germline V gene has CDR1 SGHRS and CDR2 YFSETQ.

The V and J genes are TRBV4-1 and TRBJ1-2. Germline V lookup: CDR1 MGHRA, CDR2 YSYEKL. There are 12 residues in the CDR3. CDR3 region: CASSQGFTGYTF.

V is TRBV27 and J is TRBJ2-1; TCRdb lists TRBD2, though no DNA is available to test this call. The germline V gene encodes CDR1 MNHEY and CDR2 SMNVEV (reference sequence). This CDR3 has 15 amino acids. CDR3 sequence reads: CASSPSSGGGNEQFF.

The chain joins TRBV6-1 to TRBJ2-3; TCRdb proposes TRBD2, but this gene call is untestable without DNA. CDR1 is MNHNS, CDR2 SASEGT, per germline. This CDR3 has 16 residues. This CDR3 is CASRTLAGSSTDTQYF.

The chain links TRBV20-1 to TRBJ1-1; TCRdb selects TRBD1, and the lack of DNA leaves this call unchecked. The germline gives CDR1 DFQATT, CDR2 SNEGSKA (reference sequence). The CDR3 contains 13 residues. The CDR3 reads CSARDRVRTEAFF.

This chain connects TRBV12-3 or TRBV12-4 to TRBJ2-2; TCRdb gives TRBD1 as the D gene, but with no DNA this cannot be confirmed. The CDR3 is 14 residues long. The CDR3 sequence: CASSPYRGTGELFF.

The genes are TRBV11-2 and TRBJ1-1. This CDR3 comprises 13 residues. Germline V gives CDR1 SGHAT, CDR2 FQNNGV. This CDR3 reads CASSPSAWTEAFF.

The V and J genes are TRBV9 and TRBJ1-1; TCRdb selects TRBD1, and the lack of DNA leaves this call unchecked. The CDR3 is 16 amino acids. From germline, CDR1 is SGDLS and CDR2 YYNGEE. CDR3 loop: CASSVDSWGLYTEAFF.

The chain has TRBV25-1 and TRBJ1-5. CDR1 is MGHDK and CDR2 is SYGVNS in the germline V gene. The CDR3 sequence is 14 residues long. This chain's CDR3 is CASSESGWDQPQHF.

V and J are TRBV4-3 and TRBJ2-1; TCRdb gives TRBD1 as the D gene, but with no DNA this cannot be confirmed. Per germline, CDR1 LGHNA and CDR2 YSLEER. This CDR3 has 16 residues. The chain's CDR3 is CASSQEVWDRSNEQFF.

V gene TRBV24-1 combines with J gene TRBJ2-2; lacking DNA, the TRBD1 call made by TCRdb goes unchecked. CDR1 and CDR2 from the germline V gene are KGHDR and SFDVKD. CDR3 length equals 16 residues. This CDR3 is CATSDLRRGRTGELFF.

V is TRBV7-9 and J is TRBJ2-7. Germline CDR1 SEHNR, CDR2 FQNEAQ (reference sequence). The CDR3 runs 14 residues. The CDR3 sequence is CASSPSGRAYEQYF.

This sequence joins TRBV29-1 and TRBJ2-3; TCRdb returns TRBD2, unconfirmable since there is no DNA. Germline CDR1 SQVTM, CDR2 ANQGSEA. The CDR3 has 15 residues. CDR3 protein: CSGSGLAGTTDTQYF.

V is TRBV7-9 and J is TRBJ2-7. CDR1 SEHNR and CDR2 FQNEAQ come from the germline V gene (reference sequence). CDR3 length equals 14 residues. This chain's CDR3 is CASSLYESADEQYF.

The chain links TRBV29-1 to TRBJ2-1; no DNA is available, so the TRBD1 call from TCRdb remains unchecked. In germline, CDR1 is SQVTM, CDR2 ANQGSEA. The CDR3 has 15 residues. Here the CDR3 reads CSVEHKQGAYNEQFF.

The CDR3: CASTSSGGYTF. The gene calls are TRBV6-5 and TRBJ1-2. This CDR3 is built from 11 residues. Germline V CDR1 and CDR2: MNHEY, SVGAGI.

The rearrangement links TRBV29-1 to TRBJ1-1; TCRdb designates TRBD1, a call that cannot be tested without DNA. The CDR3 covers 16 residues. Germline lookup yields CDR1 SQVTM and CDR2 ANQGSEA. CDR3 protein: CSVDRDREIFGTEAFF.

The V and J genes are TRBV5-1 and TRBJ1-1; with no DNA, the TCRdb D assignment of TRBD1 cannot be verified. Germline V CDR1 and CDR2: SGHRS, YFSETQ. The CDR3 is made up of 17 amino acids. This CDR3 is CASSGRDREGTSTEAFF. The full variable domain, rest sourced from reference TRBV5-1 and TRBJ1-1, is KAGVTQTPRYLIKTRGQQVTLSCSPISGHRSVSWYQQTPGQGLQFLFEYFSETQRNKGNFPGRFSGRQFSNSRSEMNVSTLELGDSALYLCASSGRDREGTSTEAFFGQGTRLTVV.

This chain links TRBV11-2 with TRBJ2-5; TCRdb picks TRBD1, but there is no DNA to check that call. This CDR3 is built from 16 residues. Germline CDR1 is SGHAT and CDR2 is FQNNGV. Here the CDR3 reads CASSARFSGELETQYF.

The chain links TRBV29-1 to TRBJ2-1; without DNA, the TCRdb call of TRBD2 cannot be checked. The CDR3 runs to 18 residues. Germline lookup yields CDR1 SQVTM and CDR2 ANQGSEA. Here the CDR3 reads CSVELAGVNEGRYNEQFF.

The chain has TRBV5-4 and TRBJ1-1; TCRdb proposes TRBD1, but this gene call is untestable without DNA. The CDR3 loop spans 15 amino acids. The germline V gene encodes CDR1 SGHNT and CDR2 YYREEE (reference sequence). The CDR3 protein is CASSLALGGNTEAFF.

V usage is TRBV28 and J usage is TRBJ2-1; TCRdb lists TRBD2, though no DNA is available to test this call. Germline V CDR1 and CDR2: MDHEN, SYDVKM. This CDR3 is 15 amino acids long. This CDR3 reads CASSLNSGDYNEQFF.

The chain combines TRBV14 with TRBJ2-3. Germline loops: CDR1 SGHDN, CDR2 FVKESK. The CDR3 sequence is 14 residues long. The CDR3 here is CASSQVLSTDTQYF.

This rearrangement joins TRBV7-3 to TRBJ2-7; TCRdb outputs TRBD1, but without DNA this stays unchecked. CDR3 size: 13 residues. The V gene's germline CDR1 is SGHTA and CDR2 FQGTGA. This CDR3 reads CASSSGTIYEQYF.

The gene calls are TRBV20-1 and TRBJ2-7. The CDR3 spans 15 residues. Germline V gene data show CDR1 as DFQATT and CDR2 as SNEGSKA (reference sequence). Here the CDR3 reads CSARDRRSSSYEQYF.

The V call is TRBV7-7, the J call TRBJ2-2; TCRdb's D call, TRBD1, is unchecked because there is no DNA. Germline loops: CDR1 SSHAT, CDR2 FNYEAQ (reference sequence). This CDR3 is built from 14 residues. The chain's CDR3 is CASSSGDRAGEQFF.